This T cell receptor (beta chain) was sequenced during a study of shared clonotypes between healthy human individuals. This clone was seen once. Other DNA sequences in this sample translate to the same CDR3. Naive-designated CD8 cells lacked CD45RO, were positively enriched for CCR7, and omitted terminally differentiated effector memory CD45RA+ cells. From germline, CDR1 is SGDLS and CDR2 YYNGEE. V was trimmed by 2 bases and J by 4 bases, leaving 9 bases between them. This CDR3 is built from 13 residues. Authors' processing steps: Because ImmunoSEQ provided only junction sequences with no quality scores, the filtering differed. Here immunoSEQ multiplex PCR was the method, and the copy in TCRdb shows in-frame clones only, minus some. That table furnishes V, J and clone size, whereas the DNA furnished D and trimming. The sample yields approximately 2,000,000 clones, about 94% seen once.

The rearrangement uses TRBV9 and TRBJ2-5, with D possibly matching TRBD1 (6 bases). The source material was naive CD8+ T cells from PBMCs. The sequence was collected from a young man in good health. Some clones in this sample may be carry-over from other donors' samples. The DNA of the CDR3 is TGTGCCAGCAGCGTGGCAGGGGTAGAGACCCAGTACTTC. This encodes CASSVAGVETQYF. Complete variable domain (other parts from reference TRBV9 and TRBJ2-5): DSGVTQTPKHLITATGQRVTLRCSPRSGDLSVYWYQQSLDQGLQFLIQYYNGEERAKGNILERFSAQQFPDLHSELNLSSLELGDSALYFCASSVAGVETQYFGPGTRLLVL.